These 20 T cell receptor beta chains share one sample of origin, sequenced in a study of shared clonotypes between healthy human individuals. Data came from immunoSEQ multiplex PCR; TCRdb stores just in-frame clones and leaves some out. The table shows some 2,000,000 clones, with 90% to 96% occurring only once. The material sequenced was naive CD4+ T cells sorted from blood. Subset defined: CD45RA+ positively selected. These receptors all come from a man between 18 and 29 years old in good health.

A word on this clone: The same CDR3 can be traced to other DNA sequences in this sample. V is TRBV5-1 and J is TRBJ2-5; the D is unclear. The CDR3 length is 14 residues. CDR1 and CDR2 (germline): SGHRS, YFSETQ. Trimming cost V 0 bases and J 5 bases, with 11 bases left between them. As DNA, the CDR3 is TGCGCCAGCAGCTTGGCCGGTGGCAGGGAGACCCAGTACTTC. This gives the protein CASSLAGGRETQYF.

The chain employs TRBV29-1 and TRBJ1-3; 10 bases are a match to TRBD1. The CDR3 contains 14 residues. Germline CDR1 SQVTM, CDR2 ANQGSEA. V lost 7 bases, J lost 4 bases, and 7 bases stayed unmatched. As DNA, the CDR3 is TGCAGCGCCTCGACAGGGGGCCTCGGAAACACCATATATTTT. Its protein product is CSASTGGLGNTIYF.

The chain has TRBV5-1 and TRBJ1-3; perhaps TRBD1 as D (5 bases). V lost 5 bases to trimming and J lost 4 bases, with 13 bases between them. Per germline, CDR1 SGHRS and CDR2 YFSETQ. This CDR3 region has 14 residues. CDR3 loop: CASRVGLSGNTIYF. DNA for the CDR3: TGCGCCAGCAGAGTGGGACTCTCCGGAAACACCATATATTTT.

To note about this clone: This specimen includes other DNA sequences encoding the same CDR3. This chain uses TRBV5-6 with TRBJ2-5; D may be TRBD2 (5 bases). The CDR3 consists of 13 residues. V shed 0 bases and J shed 5 bases, with 8 bases lying between them. CDR1 is SGHDT and CDR2 is YYEEEE in the germline V gene. The CDR3 DNA reads as TGTGCCAGCAGCTTGGGCGGAGGTGAGACCCAGTACTTC. Protein: CASSLGGGETQYF.

The chain recombines TRBV27 with TRBJ2-1; D gene ambiguous. Trimming removed 3 bases from V and 5 bases from J, with 8 bases in between. Per germline, CDR1 MNHEY and CDR2 SMNVEV (reference sequence). The length of the CDR3 is 13 residues. In DNA form, the CDR3 reads TGTGCCAGCAGTTTTCAGACCCACAATGAGCAGTTCTTC. This gives the protein CASSFQTHNEQFF.

The chain has TRBV7-9 and TRBJ2-7; 8 nucleotides align to TRBD2. Per germline, CDR1 SEHNR and CDR2 FQNEAQ (reference sequence). The CDR3 sequence is 14 residues long. Trimming cost V 2 bases and J 5 bases; bases outside gene matches: 5. The CDR3 reads CASSLSGSPDEQYF. CDR3 nucleotide sequence: TGTGCCAGCAGCTTAAGCGGGAGTCCCGACGAGCAGTACTTC. The whole variable domain, remainder taken from reference TRBV7-9 and TRBJ2-7, is DTGVSQNPRHKITKRGQNVTFRCDPISEHNRLYWYRQTLGQGPEFLTYFQNEAQLEKSRLLSDRFSAERPKGSFSTLEIQRTEQGDSAMYLCASSLSGSPDEQYFGPGTRLTVT.

Regarding this clone: Other DNA sequences of this sample code for an identical CDR3. V gene TRBV6-5 combines with J gene TRBJ2-7; D tentatively fits TRBD1 or TRBD2 (5 bases each). The V end lost 6 bases, the J end lost 4 bases, and 13 bases lay between the germline ends. The CDR3 has 13 amino acids. CDR1 is MNHEY, CDR2 SVGAGI, per germline. The CDR3 nucleotides read TGTGCCAGCAGCCCCGGGACCCGATACGAGCAGTACTTC. Protein: CASSPGTRYEQYF.

Only a few counts were recorded for this clone. This rearrangement joins TRBV6-6 to TRBJ2-7; 11 nucleotides align to TRBD1. J lost 3 bases, V lost 4 bases, and 5 bases had no gene match. The length of the CDR3 is 15 residues. The V gene's germline CDR1 is MNHNY and CDR2 SVGAGI (reference sequence). Here the CDR3 reads CASSFPGQGDYEQYF. In DNA form, the CDR3 reads TGTGCCAGCAGTTTTCCGGGACAGGGGGACTACGAGCAGTACTTC.

The J gene is TRBJ2-6, the V gene TRBV10-1; D gene uncertain. CDR3 length: 15 residues. From germline, CDR1 is WNHNN and CDR2 SYGVQD (reference sequence). The V and J ends lost 4 bases and 0 bases respectively, with 7 bases between them. The CDR3 DNA sequence: TGCGCCAGCAGTGGGACCAACTCTGGGGCCAACGTCCTGACTTTC. Its protein is CASSGTNSGANVLTF.

The rearrangement joins TRBV5-1 to TRBJ1-6; D might be TRBD1 (6 bases). Germline CDR1 is SGHRS and CDR2 is YFSETQ. The CDR3 loop spans 19 amino acids. Between the trimmed V and J ends, which lost 4 bases and 1 base, there was a span of 21 bases. The CDR3 DNA reads TGCGCCAGCAGCGACGCGGCAGGGGACTTTATATCCTATAATTCACCCCTCCACTTT. It encodes CASSDAAGDFISYNSPLHF.

The chain is built from TRBV5-4 and TRBJ2-5; 9 nucleotides agree with TRBD1. V was pared by 2 bases and J by 3 bases, with 5 bases of the junction left unmatched. This CDR3 has 15 amino acids. The germline V gene has CDR1 SGHNT and CDR2 YYREEE (reference sequence). CDR3 in DNA: TGTGCCAGCAGCTTACACGGACAGGGGAAAGAGACCCAGTACTTC. It codes for CASSLHGQGKETQYF.

J is TRBJ2-5 and V is TRBV30; D is unresolved. V was shortened by 4 bases and J by 5 bases, with 11 bases between the two germline ends. The CDR3 has 12 amino acids. CDR1 and CDR2 (germline): GTSNPN, SVGIG (reference sequence). As DNA, the CDR3 is TGTGCCTGGATGGGCGACGGCGAGACCCAGTACTTC. It codes for CAWMGDGETQYF.

V and J are TRBV5-6 and TRBJ1-5; tentative D call: TRBD1 (6 bases). CDR3 length equals 17 residues. V was pared by 2 bases and J by 2 bases, with 17 bases between. Germline V gives CDR1 SGHDT, CDR2 YYEEEE. CDR3 region: CASSFHRRGAGNQPQHF. The CDR3, as DNA: TGTGCCAGCAGCTTTCATCGCAGGGGAGCGGGCAATCAGCCCCAGCATTTT.

In nucleotides, the CDR3 is TGTGCCAGCAGCACCAACGTTTTTGGGGGAACAGGAAACACCATATATTTT. Amino acids: CASSTNVFGGTGNTIYF. The chain is built from TRBV21-1 and TRBJ1-3. TRBV21-1 is a pseudogene. The CDR3 has 17 residues.

This chain joins TRBV7-2 and TRBJ2-1; 8 bases map to TRBD2. Germline assignment: CDR1 SGHTA and CDR2 FQGNSA. CDR3 length: 14 residues. The V segment lost 1 base and the J segment 12 bases; nucleotides outside the gene matches: 8. Written as DNA, the CDR3 is TGTGCCAGCAGCTTAGATGGCGGGAGGCTCCCGCAGTTCTTC. Translation gives CASSLDGGRLPQFF.

Note on this clone: Distinct nucleotide sequences in the sample also encode this CDR3. The chain links TRBV28 to TRBJ1-2, with D unresolved. The germline V gene has CDR1 MDHEN and CDR2 SYDVKM. Trimming removed 3 bases from V and 0 bases from J, with 8 bases in between. CDR3 length: 14 amino acids. The CDR3 loop reads CASSLTQPNYGYTF. In DNA, the CDR3 is TGTGCCAGCAGTTTGACACAGCCTAACTATGGCTACACCTTC.

As concerns this clone: The same CDR3 can be traced to other DNA sequences in this sample. The chain joins TRBV10-3 to TRBJ2-6; D remains ambiguous. The CDR3 loop spans 15 amino acids. V lost 0 bases, J lost 1 base, and 4 bases lay in between. The germline CDR1 and CDR2 sequences are ENHRY and SYGVKD. The DNA of the CDR3 is TGTGCCATCAGTGAGTCGGGATCTGGGGCCAACGTCCTGACTTTC. Translated: CAISESGSGANVLTF.

The chain employs TRBV9 and TRBJ2-5; D ambiguous. Germline values: CDR1 SGDLS, CDR2 YYNGEE. V shed 0 bases and J shed 5 bases, with 14 bases lying between them. The CDR3 is 15 residues long. The CDR3 protein is CASSVGGSWVETQYF. The CDR3 region has the DNA TGTGCCAGCAGCGTAGGCGGTAGCTGGGTCGAGACCCAGTACTTC.

The chain carries TRBV5-1 and TRBJ2-3, with 10 bases aligning to TRBD2. The CDR3 is 14 residues long. Germline CDR1 and CDR2: SGHRS and YFSETQ. Losses at the gene ends were 5 bases for V and 4 bases for J; bases not matched to a gene: 4. The CDR3 sequence: CASSQGLAADTQYF. DNA of the CDR3: TGCGCCAGCAGTCAAGGACTAGCGGCAGATACGCAGTATTTT.

A note on this clone: The identical CDR3 is also encoded by other nucleotide sequences in the sample. The V call is TRBV18, the J call TRBJ2-7; a weak D match, TRBD2 (5 bases). CDR1 is KGHSH and CDR2 is LQKENI in the germline V gene. This CDR3 has 14 amino acids. The V gene lost 3 bases and the J gene lost 1 base, with 10 bases spanning the gap. The CDR3 nucleotides are TGTGCCAGCTCACCTCTTCGGGGATCCTACGAGCAGTACTTC. It specifies CASSPLRGSYEQYF. Full variable domain (missing parts from reference TRBV18 and TRBJ2-7): NAGVMQNPRHLVRRRGQEARLRCSPMKGHSHVYWYRQLPEEGLKFMVYLQKENIIDESGMPKERFSAEFPKEGPSILRIQQVVRGDSAAYFCASSPLRGSYEQYFGPGTRLTVT.